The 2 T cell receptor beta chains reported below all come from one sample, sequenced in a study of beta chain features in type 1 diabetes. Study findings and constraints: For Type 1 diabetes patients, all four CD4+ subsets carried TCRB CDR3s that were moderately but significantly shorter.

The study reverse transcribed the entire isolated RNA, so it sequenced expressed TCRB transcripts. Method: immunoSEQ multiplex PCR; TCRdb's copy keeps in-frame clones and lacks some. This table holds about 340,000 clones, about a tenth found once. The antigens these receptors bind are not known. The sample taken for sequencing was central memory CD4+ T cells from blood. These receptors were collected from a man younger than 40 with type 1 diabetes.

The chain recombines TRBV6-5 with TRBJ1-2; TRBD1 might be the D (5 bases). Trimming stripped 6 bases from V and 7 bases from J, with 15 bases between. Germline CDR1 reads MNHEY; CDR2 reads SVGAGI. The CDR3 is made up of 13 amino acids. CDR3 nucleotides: TGTGCCAGCAGAACACTTAGGGGAGCTGGCTACACCTTC. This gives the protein CASRTLRGAGYTF.

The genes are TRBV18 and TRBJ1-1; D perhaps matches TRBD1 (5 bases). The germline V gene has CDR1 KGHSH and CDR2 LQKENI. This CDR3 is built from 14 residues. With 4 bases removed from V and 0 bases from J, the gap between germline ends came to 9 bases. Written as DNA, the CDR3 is TGTGCCAGCTCACTTCAGGGACTGAACACTGAAGCTTTCTTT. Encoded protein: CASSLQGLNTEAFF.